Listed here are 9 T cell receptor beta chains from one sample, sequenced in a study of T cells after yellow fever vaccination. TCRdb re-analysed the 5' RACE reads in MiXCR, keeping a single row per CDR3 protein. The data contain 150,000 to 200,000 distinct CDR3 sequences, roughly 6.2% of them singletons. The sequenced sample was CD4+ T cells sorted from PBMCs, obtained on the day of the first yellow fever vaccination. The origin of the receptors is a man younger than 30 who received the YFV17D yellow fever vaccine.

This clonotype was found a few times. The CDR3 DNA is TGTGCCAGCAGTATACGGAGCTCCTATAATTCACCCCTCCACTTT. Encoded protein: CASSIRSSYNSPLHF. The rearrangement links TRBV25-1 to TRBJ1-6; D remains ambiguous. CDR1 and CDR2 from the germline V gene are MGHDK and SYGVNS. The CDR3 is made up of 15 amino acids. Trimming cost V 5 bases and J 0 bases, with 8 bases left between them.

This clonotype was found a few times. V usage is TRBV5-4 and J usage is TRBJ2-2, with 7 bases that match TRBD2. In germline, CDR1 is SGHNT, CDR2 YYREEE (reference sequence). V lost 10 bases to trimming and J lost 4 bases; unmatched junction nucleotides: 10. The CDR3 is 14 amino acids. The CDR3 reads CALDRTGGTGELFF. The CDR3 nucleotides are TGTGCCCTTGATCGTACGGGGGGCACCGGGGAGCTGTTTTTT. The full variable domain, in which reference TRBV5-4 and TRBJ2-2 provide the parts outside the CDR3, is ETGVTQSPTHLIKTRGQQVTLRCSSQSGHNTVSWYQQALGQGPQFIFQYYREEENGRGNFPPRFSGLQFPNYSSELNVNALELDDSALYLCALDRTGGTGELFFGEGSRLTVL.

There are a few counts of this clonotype. V is TRBV7-9 and J is TRBJ1-1; TRBD1 matches at 10 bases. From germline, CDR1 is SEHNR and CDR2 FQNEAQ (reference sequence). The length of the CDR3 is 14 residues. V lost 4 bases, J lost 7 bases, and 6 bases stayed unmatched. The CDR3 nucleotides read TGTGCCAGCAGCTCCCGGACAGGGGGAGATGAAGCTTTCTTT. This encodes CASSSRTGGDEAFF.

The chain combines TRBV5-1 with TRBJ1-2; D gene uncertain. The CDR3 runs 15 residues. Trimming cost V 1 base and J 3 bases, with 13 bases left between them. CDR1 is SGHRS and CDR2 is YFSETQ in the germline V gene. This chain's CDR3 is CASSLLPDGDYGYTF. DNA for the CDR3: TGCGCCAGCAGCTTGCTCCCGGACGGGGACTATGGCTACACCTTC.

This clonotype occurred many times. This chain links TRBV4-3 with TRBJ2-7; perhaps TRBD2 as D (5 bases). The V and J ends lost 2 bases and 7 bases respectively, with 12 bases between them. The germline gives CDR1 LGHNA, CDR2 YSLEER. The CDR3 extends over 13 amino acids. CDR3 region: CASSQIAGGEQYV. In DNA form, the CDR3 reads TGCGCCAGCAGCCAAATTGCGGGCGGAGAGCAGTACGTC.

The genes are TRBV10-3 and TRBJ2-5, with TRBD1 matching 9 bases. Losses at the gene ends were 5 bases for V and 5 bases for J; bases not matched to a gene: 9. CDR3 length equals 15 residues. Per the germline V gene, CDR1 is ENHRY and CDR2 is SYGVKD. CDR3 bases: TGTGCCATCAGTTTGGGGACAGGGCCAGGGGAGACCCAGTACTTC. Translated: CAISLGTGPGETQYF.

The chain combines TRBV12-3 or TRBV12-4 with TRBJ2-3, with 8 bases matching TRBD2. V lost 1 base to trimming and J lost 3 bases; unmatched junction nucleotides: 6. CDR3 length: 16 residues. This CDR3 reads CASSLVLTGGTDTQYF. The CDR3 coding sequence is TGTGCCAGCAGTTTAGTACTAACGGGGGGGACAGATACGCAGTATTTT.

The chain combines TRBV7-3 with TRBJ2-5; no clear D gene. The CDR3 loop spans 14 amino acids. The germline gives CDR1 SGHTA, CDR2 FQGTGA. V was shortened by 5 bases and J by 5 bases, with 15 bases between the two germline ends. The CDR3 loop reads CASSLSEGRETQYF. The DNA of the CDR3 is TGTGCCAGCAGCCTCTCGGAAGGGCGGGAGACCCAGTACTTC.

This clonotype was observed a few times. The chain is built from TRBV4-2 and TRBJ2-1; tentatively, D is TRBD1 or TRBD2 (5 bases each). V was cut by 4 bases and J by 9 bases, with 13 bases left in between. The germline V gene encodes CDR1 LGHNA and CDR2 YNFKEQ. This CDR3 has 13 amino acids. CDR3 residues: CASSRDLPGEQFF. As DNA, the CDR3 is TGTGCCAGCAGCCGGGACCTCCCCGGTGAGCAGTTCTTC.